A single sample is the source of the 31 T cell receptor beta chains below, sequenced in a study of OX40 agonist ivuxolimab in advanced cancers. Method: immunoSEQ multiplex PCR; TCRdb's copy keeps in-frame clones and lacks some. The data show 55,000 to 80,000 clones, around 90% seen once. The source was CD4+ or CD8+ T cells sorted from blood, collected in a trial of the OX40 agonist ivuxolimab. The receptors come from an adult with an advanced solid tumor such as melanoma, head and neck, liver or kidney cancer.

V gene TRBV27 combines with J gene TRBJ2-5; 7 bases align to TRBD2. The CDR3 length is 14 residues. The V and J ends lost 6 bases and 2 bases, in that order; junction bases with no gene match: 6. Germline CDR1 reads MNHEY; CDR2 reads SMNVEV (reference sequence). CDR3 nucleotides: TGTGCCAGCAGAAGGACTAGTCGACAAGAGACCCAGTACTTC. Translated, it gives CASRRTSRQETQYF.

This clone was picked up a small number of times. This sequence joins TRBV30 and TRBJ2-7, with 8 bases lining up with TRBD1. This CDR3 is 14 amino acids long. J gave up 1 base and V 5 bases, and 7 bases lay outside the gene matches. Germline CDR1 GTSNPN, CDR2 SVGIG (reference sequence). This chain's CDR3 is CAWGRDRKSYEQYF. The CDR3 nucleotides are TGTGCCTGGGGCCGGGACAGGAAATCCTACGAGCAGTACTTC.

This clone was recorded a few times. The chain uses TRBV27 and TRBJ1-1, with D tentatively TRBD1 (5 bases). This CDR3 spans 15 amino acids. The germline V and J ends were trimmed by 0 bases and 0 bases, with 8 bases remaining between them. CDR1 MNHEY and CDR2 SMNVEV come from the germline V gene (reference sequence). The CDR3 loop reads CASSLSMGVNTEAFF. The CDR3 DNA is TGTGCCAGCAGTTTATCGATGGGGGTGAACACTGAAGCTTTCTTT.

J is TRBJ1-1 and V is TRBV6-5; D perhaps matches TRBD1 (6 bases). The germline gives CDR1 MNHEY, CDR2 SVGAGI. V lost 6 bases and J 3 bases, leaving 17 bases between the germline ends. This CDR3 contains 15 residues. The CDR3 DNA follows: TGTGCCAGCAGGCAACACAGGGTGCTGGACACTGAAGCTTTCTTT. Translated, it gives CASRQHRVLDTEAFF.

J is TRBJ1-2 and V is TRBV6-1, with D unclear. Germline values: CDR1 MNHNS, CDR2 SASEGT. Trimming pared 5 bases from V and 2 bases from J, leaving 9 bases between. CDR3 length: 13 amino acids. CDR3 protein: CASSLDGNYGYTF. Written as DNA, the CDR3 is TGTGCCAGCAGTTTGGACGGAAACTATGGCTACACCTTC.

This clone has just one count. The chain joins TRBV18 to TRBJ2-5, with D possibly being TRBD1 (5 bases). V gave up 0 bases and J gave up 5 bases, with 13 bases separating them. The CDR3 length is 15 residues. CDR1 is KGHSH and CDR2 is LQKENI in the germline V gene. The CDR3 spells CASSPPGSSGETQYF. As DNA, the CDR3 is TGTGCCAGCTCACCACCGGGCAGCTCAGGGGAGACCCAGTACTTC.

This clone counts as medium-sized (0.01 to 0.1%). The chain joins TRBV9 to TRBJ1-1; a weak D match, TRBD1 (5 bases). Trimming shortened V by 2 bases and J by 3 bases, and 8 bases separated the two germline ends. CDR1 is SGDLS, CDR2 YYNGEE, per germline. The CDR3 has 13 amino acids. CDR3 residues: CASSVKGDTEAFF. CDR3 coding DNA: TGTGCCAGCAGCGTGAAAGGGGACACTGAAGCTTTCTTT.

With regard to this clone: At one end, the junction sequence differs from germline, possibly due to a read error. The chain is built from TRBV7-7 and TRBJ2-5, with D possibly being TRBD1 (5 bases). Germline-derived CDR1 and CDR2 are SSHAT and FNYEAQ (reference sequence). The CDR3 spans 13 residues. As DNA, the CDR3 is TGTGCTAGCAGCCAGACAGCCCTTGAGACCCAGTACTTC. This codes for CASSQTALETQYF.

This chain connects TRBV19 to TRBJ2-1, with D tentatively TRBD1 or TRBD2 (5 bases each). Germline CDR1 reads LNHDA; CDR2 reads SQIVND (reference sequence). CDR3 length: 12 residues. Trimming took off 3 bases at V and 7 bases at J, with 7 bases between the two ends. The CDR3 sequence is CASSIWGNEQFF. For the CDR3, the DNA is TGTGCCAGTAGTATCTGGGGGAATGAGCAGTTCTTC.

The rearrangement joins TRBV4-2 to TRBJ1-1; no firm D call. The CDR3 spans 11 residues. CDR1 is LGHNA, CDR2 YNFKEQ, per germline. V was trimmed by 0 bases and J by 8 bases, leaving 4 bases between them. CDR3 region: CASSQDIEAFF. CDR3 nucleotide sequence: TGTGCCAGCAGCCAAGACATAGAAGCTTTCTTT.

The V call is TRBV27, the J call TRBJ2-1; D gene ambiguous. V lost 2 bases and J lost 1, with 6 bases in between. The CDR3 is 14 residues long. Looked up from germline, CDR1 is MNHEY and CDR2 is SMNVEV (reference sequence). The CDR3 region is CASSLTQSYNEQFF. In nucleotides, the CDR3 is TGTGCCAGCAGTTTAACTCAGTCCTACAATGAGCAGTTCTTC.

This clone was detected a few times. The V gene is TRBV9, the J gene TRBJ2-1, with 7 bases fitting TRBD2. After removal of 0 bases from V and 0 bases from J, the junction contained 6 bases not matched to a gene. The CDR3 totals 17 residues. The germline CDR1 and CDR2 sequences are SGDLS and YYNGEE. CDR3 residues: CASSVEGAGYSYNEQFF. CDR3 coding DNA: TGTGCCAGCAGCGTAGAGGGAGCGGGGTACTCCTACAATGAGCAGTTCTTC. Variable domain in full (rest from reference TRBV9 and TRBJ2-1): DSGVTQTPKHLITATGQRVTLRCSPRSGDLSVYWYQQSLDQGLQFLIQYYNGEERAKGNILERFSAQQFPDLHSELNLSSLELGDSALYFCASSVEGAGYSYNEQFFGPGTRLTVL.

The J gene is TRBJ1-2, the V gene TRBV6-6; D may be TRBD1 (5 bases). CDR1 MNHNY and CDR2 SVGAGI come from the germline V gene (reference sequence). V was cut by 5 bases and J by 7 bases, with 8 bases left in between. This CDR3 has 11 residues. The CDR3 DNA sequence: TGTGCCAGCAGTGGGACTGGTGGCTACACCTTC. Protein sequence: CASSGTGGYTF.

The V call is TRBV19, the J call TRBJ2-5, with 12 bases matching TRBD2. After removal of 6 bases from V and 3 bases from J, the junction contained 2 bases not matched to a gene. The CDR3 length is 14 residues. Germline CDR1 and CDR2: LNHDA and SQIVND (reference sequence). In DNA, the CDR3 is TGTGCCAGTAGCAGACTAGCGGGAGAAGAGACCCAGTACTTC. Translating gives CASSRLAGEETQYF.

The V and J genes are TRBV7-9 and TRBJ2-6; D is unclear. The CDR3 covers 16 residues. Trimming left V 0 bases short and J 0 bases short, with 6 bases between. Germline-derived CDR1 and CDR2 are SEHNR and FQNEAQ (reference sequence). The CDR3 DNA sequence: TGTGCCAGCAGCTTAGCTCAGGACTCTGGGGCCAACGTCCTGACTTTC. Translated: CASSLAQDSGANVLTF.

The gene calls are TRBV6-5 and TRBJ1-1; the match to TRBD1 covers 9 bases. Germline CDR1 reads MNHEY; CDR2 reads SVGAGI. V gave up 6 bases and J gave up 2 bases; unmatched junction bases: 7. The CDR3 runs 15 residues. The CDR3 sequence is CASRSLQGANTEAFF. The CDR3 coding sequence is TGTGCCAGCAGATCCTTACAGGGGGCCAACACTGAAGCTTTCTTT.

The chain's CDR3 is CASSYLQSNTGELFF. The CDR3 nucleotides are TGTGCCAGCAGTTACCTACAGAGCAACACCGGGGAGCTGTTTTTT. The chain carries TRBV6-5 and TRBJ2-2; D not certain. Germline CDR1 reads MNHEY; CDR2 reads SVGAGI. The CDR3 covers 15 residues. Trimming stripped 2 bases from V and 2 bases from J, with 9 bases between.

DNA for the CDR3: TGTGCCTGGAGGGCTGGACTTCTATACCAAGAGACCCAGTACTTC. Translated: CAWRAGLLYQETQYF. The chain uses TRBV30 and TRBJ2-5, with D maybe TRBD2 (5 bases). Germline V gene lookup returns CDR1 GTSNPN and CDR2 SVGIG (reference sequence). The CDR3 is made up of 15 amino acids. Trimming pared 3 bases from V and 0 bases from J, leaving 14 bases between.

The chain couples TRBV18 to TRBJ2-5, with 8 bases fitting TRBD2. Germline trimming cut 0 bases from V and 4 bases from J; bases unmatched to any gene: 7. This CDR3 is built from 16 residues. Germline lookup yields CDR1 KGHSH and CDR2 LQKENI. The DNA for the CDR3 is TGTGCCAGCTCACCACCAGGCGGGGGGCGAGGAGAGACCCAGTACTTC. Its protein product is CASSPPGGGRGETQYF.

With regard to this clone: A junction end diverges from the germline sequence, so it may reflect a read error. Different DNA sequences within this sample yield the same CDR3. This sequence joins TRBV7-7 and TRBJ2-3; D gene ambiguous. CDR1 is SSHAT and CDR2 is FNYEAQ in the germline V gene (reference sequence). This CDR3 spans 15 amino acids. The CDR3 DNA reads as TGTGCTAGCAGCTTACTGGCGAGTAGCACAGATACGCAGTATTTT. Translation gives CASSLLASSTDTQYF.

This chain connects TRBV11-3 to TRBJ2-2; unclear D gene. V lost 4 bases, J lost 6 bases, and 9 bases lay in between. The CDR3 contains 13 residues. Germline CDR1 is SGHNT and CDR2 is YENEEA. As DNA, the CDR3 is TGTGCCAGCAGCTGGGAACGGCCCGGGGAGCTGTTTTTT. This encodes CASSWERPGELFF.

The gene calls are TRBV19 and TRBJ2-5; TRBD1 agrees at 7 bases. From germline, CDR1 is LNHDA and CDR2 SQIVND (reference sequence). The CDR3 sequence is 15 residues long. The V segment lost 3 bases and the J segment 4 bases; nucleotides outside the gene matches: 8. In DNA, the CDR3 is TGTGCCAGTAGTATGGGTCAGGGGGAAGGAGAGACCCAGTACTTC. Translated, it gives CASSMGQGEGETQYF.

The chain is built from TRBV30 and TRBJ1-2; a weak D match, TRBD1 (6 bases). In germline, CDR1 is GTSNPN, CDR2 SVGIG (reference sequence). Trimming removed 1 base from V and 7 bases from J, with 19 bases in between. CDR3 length: 15 amino acids. The CDR3 nucleotides read TGTGCCTGGAGTGCACCAGGGGTTTGGCAATCTGGCTACACCTTC. It codes for CAWSAPGVWQSGYTF. Full variable domain (remainder filled in from reference TRBV30 and TRBJ1-2): SQTIHQWPATLVQPVGSPLSLECTVEGTSNPNLYWYRQAAGRGLQLLFYSVGIGQISSEVPQNLSASRPQDRQFILSSKKLLLSDSGFYLCAWSAPGVWQSGYTFGSGTRLTVV.

This rearrangement joins TRBV5-1 to TRBJ1-2; D is ambiguous. The CDR3 covers 13 residues. Germline CDR1 reads SGHRS; CDR2 reads YFSETQ. Trimming cost V 4 bases and J 5 bases, with 12 bases left between them. CDR3 DNA sequence: TGCGCCAGCAGCGGGAGTGAACAATATGGCTACACCTTC. Translation gives CASSGSEQYGYTF.

J is TRBJ1-5 and V is TRBV4-2, with 7 bases identical to TRBD1. In germline, CDR1 is LGHNA, CDR2 YNFKEQ. This CDR3 region has 18 residues. J was trimmed by 1 base and V by 2 bases; bases with no gene match: 11. The CDR3 DNA reads TGTGCCAGCAGCCAATCCTTCGACAGGGCATGGAGCAATCAGCCCCAGCATTTT. Amino acids: CASSQSFDRAWSNQPQHF.

V gene TRBV19 combines with J gene TRBJ2-1; D gene ambiguous. Germline V gives CDR1 LNHDA, CDR2 SQIVND (reference sequence). With 7 bases removed from V and 5 bases from J, the gap between germline ends came to 18 bases. This CDR3 region has 15 residues. CDR3 protein: CASIDTHGPNNEQFF. CDR3 in DNA: TGTGCCAGTATCGATACCCATGGTCCTAACAATGAGCAGTTCTTC.

V usage is TRBV10-3 and J usage is TRBJ1-4; D is unresolved. The CDR3 is made up of 13 amino acids. Germline loops: CDR1 ENHRY, CDR2 SYGVKD. Trimming shortened V by 8 bases and J by 0 bases, and 7 bases separated the two germline ends. The CDR3, as DNA: TGTGCCATCTCCCACGCAACTAATGAAAAACTGTTTTTT. This encodes CAISHATNEKLFF.

Note on this clone: At the DNA level, this CDR3 is encoded by other sequences in the same sample as well. This rearrangement joins TRBV5-1 to TRBJ2-1; maybe TRBD2 (5 bases). Trimming removed 0 bases from V and 1 base from J, with 8 bases in between. Germline V gives CDR1 SGHRS, CDR2 YFSETQ. The CDR3 extends over 15 amino acids. The CDR3 DNA is TGCGCCAGCAGCTTGGCCGGGGTTTCCTACAATGAGCAGTTCTTC. Translated: CASSLAGVSYNEQFF.

In this sample, this clone turned up once. This chain links TRBV4-2 with TRBJ1-5, with D perhaps TRBD1 (5 bases). Trimming left V 2 bases short and J 5 bases short, with 10 bases between. CDR1 and CDR2 (germline): LGHNA, YNFKEQ. There are 14 residues in the CDR3. The CDR3 region has the DNA TGTGCCAGCAGCCAAAGGCCGGGGGATCAGCCCCAGCATTTT. It yields the protein CASSQRPGDQPQHF.

The count of this clone is one. The chain recombines TRBV5-5 with TRBJ1-5; D ambiguous. CDR3 length: 13 residues. Germline V lookup: CDR1 SGHKS, CDR2 YYEKEE (reference sequence). With 0 bases removed from V and 4 bases from J, the gap between germline ends came to 5 bases. CDR3 loop: CASSLDPNQPQHF. The CDR3 coding sequence is TGTGCCAGCAGCTTGGATCCGAATCAGCCCCAGCATTTT.

This chain joins TRBV2 and TRBJ2-5; D remains unclear. This CDR3 region has 12 residues. The V end lost 5 bases, the J end lost 1 base, and 5 bases lay between the germline ends. Germline CDR1 and CDR2: SNHLY and FYNNEI. The CDR3 DNA is TGTGCCAGCAGTTTTAGCCAAGAGACCCAGTACTTC. Protein sequence: CASSFSQETQYF.